The 25 T cell receptor beta chains presented below share a single source sample, sequenced in a study of control samples from healthy donors and cancer patients. Sequencing used immunoSEQ multiplex PCR; TCRdb keeps in-frame clones, though not all of them. The table lists approximately 86,000 clones, roughly 86% of them singletons. The sequenced sample was blood. Receptors originate from a man aged 25 to 40 in good health.

The rearrangement joins TRBV28 to TRBJ2-3; no clear D gene. The CDR3 length is 13 residues. CDR1 and CDR2 from the germline V gene are MDHEN and SYDVKM. V was clipped by 7 bases and J by 0 bases, with 8 bases between them. The CDR3 here is CASNRASTDTQYF. Written as DNA, the CDR3 is TGTGCCAGCAACCGGGCTAGCACAGATACGCAGTATTTT.

The J gene is TRBJ2-7, the V gene TRBV5-6; D remains unclear. The CDR3 is 12 residues long. Germline V gives CDR1 SGHDT, CDR2 YYEEEE. V dropped 0 bases and J dropped 6 bases, with 7 bases sitting between them. Here the CDR3 DNA reads TGTGCCAGCAGCTTGGGTACTTCCGAGCAGTACTTC. Amino acids: CASSLGTSEQYF.

The chain couples TRBV24-1 to TRBJ1-2; D possibly corresponds to TRBD1 (5 bases). Trimming left V 5 bases short and J 4 bases short, with 7 bases between. The CDR3 extends over 12 amino acids. Per germline, CDR1 KGHDR and CDR2 SFDVKD. The CDR3 bases are TGTGCCACCAGTGGCGGGGGCTATGGCTACACCTTC. It is translated as CATSGGGYGYTF.

The chain combines TRBV6-5 with TRBJ1-1; tentative D call: TRBD1 (6 bases). Germline loops: CDR1 MNHEY, CDR2 SVGAGI. CDR3 size: 14 residues. V was cut by 0 bases and J by 5 bases, with 10 bases left in between. The CDR3 protein is CASSYSRGGTEAFF. In DNA, the CDR3 is TGTGCCAGCAGTTACTCGAGGGGGGGTACTGAAGCTTTCTTT.

This clone was detected ten times or more. The V call is TRBV10-1, the J call TRBJ2-1; TRBD1 or TRBD2 may be the D gene (5 bases each). Between the trimmed V and J ends, which lost 3 bases and 12 bases, there was a span of 12 bases. The V gene's germline CDR1 is WNHNN and CDR2 SYGVQD (reference sequence). The CDR3 has 12 amino acids. In DNA form, the CDR3 reads TGCGCCAGCAGTGATTCTGGGGGAATGCAGTTCTTC. This gives the protein CASSDSGGMQFF.

The CDR3 region is CAGTVSSSYNSPLHF. The CDR3 coding sequence is TGTGCGGGGACAGTCTCGAGCTCCTATAATTCACCCCTCCACTTT. The rearrangement uses TRBV30 and TRBJ1-6; TRBD1 aligns across 7 bases. The CDR3 is 15 residues long. The V gene's germline CDR1 is GTSNPN and CDR2 SVGIG (reference sequence).

This clone showed up just a few times. The DNA of the CDR3 is TGTGCCAGTAACGATGGAGGGAGAAACTATGGCTACACCTTC. As protein: CASNDGGRNYGYTF. The rearrangement uses TRBV19 and TRBJ1-2; no clear D gene. The CDR3 spans 14 residues. Trimming stripped 7 bases from V and 2 bases from J, with 14 bases between. Germline V gene sequence: CDR1 LNHDA, CDR2 SQIVND (reference sequence).

The V call is TRBV24-1, the J call TRBJ2-1; 8 bases match TRBD1. This CDR3 has 15 residues. Per the germline V gene, CDR1 is KGHDR and CDR2 is SFDVKD. The V and J ends lost 4 bases and 4 bases, in that order; junction bases with no gene match: 5. CDR3 in amino acids: CATSEGGQGYNEQFF. DNA for the CDR3: TGTGCCACCAGTGAAGGTGGACAGGGTTACAATGAGCAGTTCTTC.

The chain joins TRBV7-2 to TRBJ2-3; D may be TRBD2 (5 bases). The germline CDR1 and CDR2 sequences are SGHTA and FQGNSA. CDR3 length: 15 residues. Trimming stripped 3 bases from V and 5 bases from J, with 15 bases between. DNA for the CDR3: TGTGCCAGCAGCTTTGGCGGGCCTGCGAGAGATACGCAGTATTTT. It codes for CASSFGGPARDTQYF.

The chain has TRBV7-2 and TRBJ2-1; D is possibly TRBD2 (5 bases). V lost 9 bases, J lost 7 bases, and 19 bases lay in between. This CDR3 has 14 residues. Germline CDR1 is SGHTA and CDR2 is FQGNSA. CDR3 residues: CASVLGSQGNEQFF. In DNA form, the CDR3 reads TGTGCCAGTGTACTTGGGAGTCAAGGGAATGAGCAGTTCTTC.

This chain connects TRBV9 to TRBJ1-2; D call uncertain. The ends were cut back, 0 bases at V and 9 bases at J, with 6 bases in the middle. CDR3 length: 11 residues. Germline CDR1 reads SGDLS; CDR2 reads YYNGEE. As DNA, the CDR3 is TGTGCCAGCAGCGTAGGAGGTCGCTACACCTTC. Its translation: CASSVGGRYTF.

V is TRBV3-1 (or the pseudogene TRBV3-2) and J is TRBJ1-6, with 9 bases fitting TRBD1. Germline loops: CDR1 LGHDT, CDR2 YNNKEL (reference sequence). The V gene end was trimmed by 0 bases and the J gene end by 7 bases; junction bases not matched to a gene: 10. The CDR3 runs 18 residues. Here the CDR3 DNA reads TGTGCCAGCAGCCAAGACCTAATCCGGGACAGGGCAAATTCACCCCTCCACTTT. Amino acid sequence: CASSQDLIRDRANSPLHF.

The chain couples TRBV18 to TRBJ1-1; 12 nucleotides line up with TRBD1. Trimming removed 3 bases from V and 6 bases from J; junction bases left unmatched: 8. Germline loops: CDR1 KGHSH, CDR2 LQKENI. The CDR3 has 16 amino acids. CDR3 loop: CASSPRDRGLFAEAFF. As DNA, the CDR3 is TGTGCCAGCTCACCTCGGGACAGGGGGCTGTTCGCTGAAGCTTTCTTT.

V is TRBV11-1 and J is TRBJ2-1; TRBD2 matches 7 bases. CDR3 length: 15 amino acids. Germline CDR1 reads SGHAT; CDR2 reads FQDESV (reference sequence). V was clipped by 3 bases and J by 5 bases; unmatched bases: 7. CDR3 sequence (DNA): TGTGCCAGCAGCTTTTGGGAGGGGACGGACAATGAGCAGTTCTTC. Its protein product is CASSFWEGTDNEQFF.

The rearrangement joins TRBV2 to TRBJ2-5; 11 bases are shared with TRBD1. Germline CDR1 is SNHLY and CDR2 is FYNNEI. The V segment lost 4 bases and the J segment 4 bases; nucleotides outside the gene matches: 8. The CDR3 is 16 amino acids. This CDR3 reads CASSVGQGARRETQYF. CDR3 sequence (DNA): TGTGCCAGCAGTGTAGGACAGGGGGCTCGGAGAGAGACCCAGTACTTC.

V usage is TRBV7-9 and J usage is TRBJ2-1; unclear D gene. The CDR3 is made up of 11 amino acids. The germline CDR1 and CDR2 sequences are SEHNR and FQNEAQ (reference sequence). The V end was cut by 3 bases, the J end by 11 bases, with 8 bases between. CDR3: CASSFGTQQFF. CDR3 nucleotide sequence: TGTGCCAGCAGCTTCGGTACACAGCAGTTCTTC.

The rearrangement links TRBV6-5 to TRBJ1-2; 8 bases align to TRBD1. Losses at the gene ends were 2 bases for V and 5 bases for J; bases not matched to a gene: 7. From germline, CDR1 is MNHEY and CDR2 SVGAGI. The CDR3 contains 15 residues. CDR3 residues: CASSYAGTGSYGYTF. Here the CDR3 DNA reads TGTGCCAGCAGTTACGCCGGGACAGGCTCTTATGGCTACACCTTC.

V and J are TRBV5-1 and TRBJ1-1; D possibly corresponds to TRBD1 (5 bases). Trimming stripped 0 bases from V and 0 bases from J, with 12 bases between. The length of the CDR3 is 16 residues. Per germline, CDR1 SGHRS and CDR2 YFSETQ. The CDR3 reads CASSLGDLGMNTEAFF. DNA of the CDR3: TGCGCCAGCAGCTTGGGGGACCTGGGGATGAACACTGAAGCTTTCTTT. Full variable domain (outside the CDR3, taken from reference TRBV5-1 and TRBJ1-1): KAGVTQTPRYLIKTRGQQVTLSCSPISGHRSVSWYQQTPGQGLQFLFEYFSETQRNKGNFPGRFSGRQFSNSRSEMNVSTLELGDSALYLCASSLGDLGMNTEAFFGQGTRLTVV.

CDR3 nucleotide sequence: TGTGCCAGCAGCCCACAGGGAGTCGGGGAGCTGTTTTTT. Protein product: CASSPQGVGELFF. The chain joins TRBV7-3 to TRBJ2-2; D perhaps matches TRBD1 (6 bases). This CDR3 region has 13 residues. From germline, CDR1 is SGHTA and CDR2 FQGTGA. V lost 5 bases to trimming and J lost 7 bases, with 11 bases between them. Full variable domain (missing parts from reference TRBV7-3 and TRBJ2-2): GAGVSQTPSNKVTEKGKYVELRCDPISGHTALYWYRQSLGQGPEFLIYFQGTGAADDSGLPNDRFFAVRPEGSVSTLKIQRTERGDSAVYLCASSPQGVGELFFGEGSRLTVL.

The V gene is TRBV9, the J gene TRBJ2-5, with D possibly being TRBD2 (6 bases). Germline V gene lookup returns CDR1 SGDLS and CDR2 YYNGEE. The V and J ends lost 3 bases and 5 bases respectively, with 17 bases between them. This CDR3 has 15 residues. The CDR3 nucleotides read TGTGCCAGCAGCGGTGGGTCCATTGGGGGGGAGACCCAGTACTTC. Encoded protein: CASSGGSIGGETQYF.

This clone is judged medium-sized (0.01 to 0.1%). V and J are TRBV7-3 and TRBJ2-3, with D unresolved. V gave up 6 bases and J gave up 6 bases, with 13 bases separating them. Germline-derived CDR1 and CDR2 are SGHTA and FQGTGA. The CDR3 runs 13 residues. The CDR3 region is CASSFGVADTQYF. CDR3 nucleotide sequence: TGTGCCAGCAGTTTTGGGGTCGCGGATACGCAGTATTTT. The whole variable domain, remainder taken from reference TRBV7-3 and TRBJ2-3, is GAGVSQTPSNKVTEKGKYVELRCDPISGHTALYWYRQSLGQGPEFLIYFQGTGAADDSGLPNDRFFAVRPEGSVSTLKIQRTERGDSAVYLCASSFGVADTQYFGPGTRLTVL.

CDR3 DNA: TGTGCCAGCAGGACTAGCGGGGGGGTCCTTACATCCACAGATACGCAGTATTTT. Protein product: CASRTSGGVLTSTDTQYF. V is TRBV2 and J is TRBJ2-3, with TRBD2 matching 14 bases. CDR3 length: 18 residues. V was clipped by 6 bases and J by 2 bases; unmatched bases: 10. Germline loops: CDR1 SNHLY, CDR2 FYNNEI.

The rearrangement links TRBV6-1 to TRBJ1-1; perhaps TRBD1 as D (5 bases). Trimming stripped 3 bases from V and 1 base from J, with 9 bases between. Germline loops: CDR1 MNHNS, CDR2 SASEGT. CDR3 length: 14 residues. CDR3 bases: TGTGCCAGCAGTGAGGGGGGGTGGAACACTGAAGCTTTCTTT. Protein product: CASSEGGWNTEAFF.

The CDR3 DNA reads TGTGCCAGCAGTGAAGAGGGGACAGGGGTACCTGGGACTGAAGCTTTCTTT. It specifies CASSEEGTGVPGTEAFF. The V call is TRBV25-1, the J call TRBJ1-1; the match to TRBD1 covers 10 bases. The CDR3 length is 17 residues. The trim removed 2 bases at V and 5 bases at J, leaving 11 bases unmatched. CDR1 is MGHDK, CDR2 SYGVNS, per germline. The variable domain in full, completed from reference TRBV25-1 and TRBJ1-1, reads EADIYQTPRYLVIGTGKKITLECSQTMGHDKMYWYQQDPGMELHLIHYSYGVNSTEKGDLSSESTVSRIRTEHFPLTLESARPSHTSQYLCASSEEGTGVPGTEAFFGQGTRLTVV.

This clone came up a few times. The rearrangement uses TRBV5-1 and TRBJ2-3; 12 bases are a match to TRBD2. Germline V lookup: CDR1 SGHRS, CDR2 YFSETQ. With V trimmed by 0 bases and J by 1 base, 0 bases remained unmatched. The CDR3 consists of 16 residues. CDR3 sequence reads: CASSLGLAGGTDTQYF. The CDR3 DNA reads as TGCGCCAGCAGCTTGGGACTAGCGGGGGGCACAGATACGCAGTATTTT.